Here is one T cell receptor (beta chain) with its context. This sample stems from a study of identical twins. TCRdb redid the calling of the 5' RACE reads with MiXCR, one entry per CDR3 protein. Here the sample spans some 1,600,000 distinct CDR3 sequences, around a third being singletons. The CDR3 has 16 residues. V gave up 3 bases and J gave up 4 bases; unmatched junction bases: 13. The germline CDR1 and CDR2 sequences are GTSNPN and SVGIG (reference sequence). The clonotype originates from a newborn girl in good health. The sequencing sample was made of cord blood. This chain links TRBV30 with TRBJ1-1; 8 bases are a match to TRBD1. CDR3 coding DNA: TGTGCCTGGAGCACCCCAGGGGGCAGAGGAAGCACTGAAGCTTTCTTT. This gives the protein CAWSTPGGRGSTEAFF.